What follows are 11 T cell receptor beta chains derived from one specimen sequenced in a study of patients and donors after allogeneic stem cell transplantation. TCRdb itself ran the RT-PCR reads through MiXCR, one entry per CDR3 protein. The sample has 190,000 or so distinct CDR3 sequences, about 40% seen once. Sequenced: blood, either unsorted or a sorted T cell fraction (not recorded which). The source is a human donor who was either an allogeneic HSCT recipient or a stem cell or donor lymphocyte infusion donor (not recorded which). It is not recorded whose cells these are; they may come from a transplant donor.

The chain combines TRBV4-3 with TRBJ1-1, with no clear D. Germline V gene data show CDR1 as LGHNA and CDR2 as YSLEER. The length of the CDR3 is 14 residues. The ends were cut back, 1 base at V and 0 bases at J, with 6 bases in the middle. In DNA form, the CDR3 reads TGCGCCAGCAGCCAAGTCAGGATGAACACTGAAGCTTTCTTT. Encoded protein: CASSQVRMNTEAFF.

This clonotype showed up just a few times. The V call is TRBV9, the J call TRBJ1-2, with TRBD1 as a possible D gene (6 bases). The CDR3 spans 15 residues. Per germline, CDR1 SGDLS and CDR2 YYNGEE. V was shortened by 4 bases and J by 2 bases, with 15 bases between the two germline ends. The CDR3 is CASSYSQGQNYGYTF. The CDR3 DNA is TGTGCCAGCAGCTATTCCCAGGGGCAGAACTATGGCTACACCTTC. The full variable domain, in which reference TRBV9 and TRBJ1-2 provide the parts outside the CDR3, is DSGVTQTPKHLITATGQRVTLRCSPRSGDLSVYWYQQSLDQGLQFLIQYYNGEERAKGNILERFSAQQFPDLHSELNLSSLELGDSALYFCASSYSQGQNYGYTFGSGTRLTVV.

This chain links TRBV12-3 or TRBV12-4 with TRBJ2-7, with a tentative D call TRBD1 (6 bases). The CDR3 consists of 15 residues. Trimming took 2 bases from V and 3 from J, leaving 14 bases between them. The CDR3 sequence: CASSLIGGFDYEQYF. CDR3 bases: TGTGCCAGCAGTTTAATAGGGGGTTTTGACTACGAGCAGTACTTC.

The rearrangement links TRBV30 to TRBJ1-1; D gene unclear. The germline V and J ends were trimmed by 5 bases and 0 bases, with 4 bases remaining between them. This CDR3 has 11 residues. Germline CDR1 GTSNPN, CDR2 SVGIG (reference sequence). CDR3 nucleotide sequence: TGTGCCTGGGGGATGAACACTGAAGCTTTCTTT. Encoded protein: CAWGMNTEAFF.

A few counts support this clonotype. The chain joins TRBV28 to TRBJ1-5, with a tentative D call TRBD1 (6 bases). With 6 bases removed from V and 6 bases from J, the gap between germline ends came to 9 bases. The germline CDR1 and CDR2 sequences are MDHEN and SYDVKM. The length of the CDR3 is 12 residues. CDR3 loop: CASSRGAQPQHF. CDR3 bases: TGTGCCAGCAGCAGGGGTGCTCAGCCCCAGCATTTT.

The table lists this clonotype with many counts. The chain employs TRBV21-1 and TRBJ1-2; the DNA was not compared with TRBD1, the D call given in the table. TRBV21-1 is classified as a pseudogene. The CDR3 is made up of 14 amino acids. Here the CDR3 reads CASRTGGSTNGYTF. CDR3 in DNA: TGTGCCAGCAGGACCGGGGGTTCCACCAATGGCTACACCTTC.

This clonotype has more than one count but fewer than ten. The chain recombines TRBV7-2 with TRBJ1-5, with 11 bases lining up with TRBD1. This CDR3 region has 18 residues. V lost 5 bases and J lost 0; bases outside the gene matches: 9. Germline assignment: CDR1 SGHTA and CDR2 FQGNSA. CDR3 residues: CASSLSGQGGHSNQPQHF. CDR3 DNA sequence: TGTGCCAGCAGCCTGTCGGGACAGGGGGGTCATAGCAATCAGCCCCAGCATTTT.

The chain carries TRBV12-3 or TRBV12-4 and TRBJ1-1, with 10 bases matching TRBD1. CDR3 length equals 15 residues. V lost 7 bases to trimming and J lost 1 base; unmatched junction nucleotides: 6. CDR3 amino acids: CASTRTGGGNTEAFF. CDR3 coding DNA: TGTGCCAGCACCCGGACAGGGGGAGGGAACACTGAAGCTTTCTTT.

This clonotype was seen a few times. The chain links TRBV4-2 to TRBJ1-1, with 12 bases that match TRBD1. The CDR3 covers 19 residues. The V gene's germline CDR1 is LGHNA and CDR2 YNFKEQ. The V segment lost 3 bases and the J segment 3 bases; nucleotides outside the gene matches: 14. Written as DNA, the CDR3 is TGTGCCAGCAGCCAGGCTCAAAGGGACAGGGGGCTATGGGACACTGAAGCTTTCTTT. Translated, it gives CASSQAQRDRGLWDTEAFF.

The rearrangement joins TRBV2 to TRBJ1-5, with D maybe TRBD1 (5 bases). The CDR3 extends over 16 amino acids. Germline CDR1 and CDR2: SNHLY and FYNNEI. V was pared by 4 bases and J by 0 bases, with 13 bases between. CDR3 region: CASSAGPVNSNQPQHF. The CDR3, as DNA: TGTGCCAGCAGTGCGGGACCGGTGAATAGCAATCAGCCCCAGCATTTT.

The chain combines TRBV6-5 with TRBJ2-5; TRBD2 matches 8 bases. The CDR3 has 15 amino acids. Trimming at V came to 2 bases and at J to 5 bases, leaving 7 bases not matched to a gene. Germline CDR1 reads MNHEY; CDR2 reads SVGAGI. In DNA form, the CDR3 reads TGTGCCAGCAGTTACGGAGCGGGAGAGGGTGAGACCCAGTACTTC. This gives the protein CASSYGAGEGETQYF.